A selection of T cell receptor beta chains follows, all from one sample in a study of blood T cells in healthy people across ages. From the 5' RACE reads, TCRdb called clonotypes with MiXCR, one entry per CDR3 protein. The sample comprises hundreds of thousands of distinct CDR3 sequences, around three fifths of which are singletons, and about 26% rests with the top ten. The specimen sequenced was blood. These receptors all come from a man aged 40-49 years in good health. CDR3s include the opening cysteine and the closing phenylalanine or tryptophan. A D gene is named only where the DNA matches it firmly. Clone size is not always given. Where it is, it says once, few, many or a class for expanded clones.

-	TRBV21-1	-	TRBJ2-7	CASSTPRYEQYF	TGTGCCAGCAGCACCCCCCGTTACGAGCAGTACTTC
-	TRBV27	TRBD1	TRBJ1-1	CAGSLQTGGMNTEAFF	TGTGCCGGCAGTCTGCAGACAGGGGGAATGAACACTGAAGCTTTCTTT
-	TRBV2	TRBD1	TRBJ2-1	CASDRGTINEQFF	TGTGCCAGCGACAGGGGGACTATTAATGAGCAGTTCTTC
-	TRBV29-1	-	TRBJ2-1	CSARLGETGYNEQFF	TGCAGCGCCAGACTGGGAGAGACAGGTTACAATGAGCAGTTCTTC
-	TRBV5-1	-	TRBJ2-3	CASSLPAGQGDTQYF	TGCGCCAGCAGCTTGCCGGCGGGGCAGGGAGATACGCAGTATTTT
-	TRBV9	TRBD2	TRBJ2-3	CASSLGTSGGGTDTQYF	TGTGCCAGCAGCCTAGGGACTAGCGGGGGGGGCACAGATACGCAGTATTTT
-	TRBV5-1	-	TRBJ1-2	CASSLDGTPGYTF	TGCGCCAGCAGCTTGGACGGGACCCCGGGCTACACCTTC
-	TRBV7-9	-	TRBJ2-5	CASSGRWTEQETQYF	TGTGCCAGCAGCGGCCGGTGGACAGAACAAGAGACCCAGTACTTC
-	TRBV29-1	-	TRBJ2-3	CSVDSGIFTDTQYF	TGCAGCGTTGATAGTGGGATTTTCACAGATACGCAGTATTTT
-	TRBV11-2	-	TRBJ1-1	CASIGLDTEAFF	TGTGCCAGCATAGGACTGGACACTGAAGCTTTCTTT
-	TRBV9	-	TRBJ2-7	CASSVGPGHGNEQYF	TGTGCCAGCAGCGTAGGTCCCGGCCACGGGAACGAGCAGTACTTC
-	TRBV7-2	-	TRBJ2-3	CASSLQGSSTDTQYF	TGTGCCAGCAGCTTACAGGGGTCTAGCACAGATACGCAGTATTTT
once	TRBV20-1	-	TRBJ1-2	CSTSAAGNYGYTF	TGCAGTACTAGCGCGGCAGGGAACTATGGCTACACCTTC
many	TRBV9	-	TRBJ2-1	CASSVDGTLGEQFF	TGTGCCAGCAGCGTAGATGGGACACTGGGTGAGCAGTTCTTC
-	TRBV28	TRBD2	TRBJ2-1	CASRGQGLAGGPLDNEQFF	TGTGCCAGCAGAGGTCAGGGACTAGCGGGAGGCCCCTTGGACAATGAGCAGTTCTTC
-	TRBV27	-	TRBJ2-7	CASSDGHPFAQYF	TGTGCCAGCAGTGACGGACACCCATTTGCGCAGTACTTC
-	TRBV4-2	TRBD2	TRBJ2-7	CASSQSTSGESSYEQYF	TGTGCCAGCAGCCAAAGTACTAGCGGGGAAAGCTCCTACGAGCAGTACTTC
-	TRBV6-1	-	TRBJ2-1	CASNSGSSYNEQFF	TGTGCCAGCAACTCGGGAAGCTCCTACAATGAGCAGTTCTTC
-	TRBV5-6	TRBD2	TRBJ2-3	CASSLLSGTSGRARTDTQYF	TGTGCCAGCAGCTTACTTTCCGGGACTAGCGGGAGGGCGAGGACAGATACGCAGTATTTT
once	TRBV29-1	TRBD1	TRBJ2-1	CSVSGTGSFNEQFF	TGCAGCGTGTCCGGGACAGGGAGTTTCAATGAGCAGTTCTTC